Reported below is one T cell receptor beta chain. Its target is unknown. The junction departs from germline at one end; a sequencing error may be responsible. This sample was included in a study of tumor and adjacent non-tumor tissue in lung cancer. Study results and caveats: Tumor repertoires had a smaller top 100 clone share than normal lung. TCR diversity was significantly greater in tumor than normal lung tissue. Patients with more diverse tumor TCRs had worse survival.

The template was RNA from unsorted bulk tissue. The CDR3 is made up of 14 amino acids. The library came from three nested PCR rounds adapted from ARM-PCR protocols. TCRdb recomputed calls from the multiplex PCR reads with MiXCR, one row per CDR3 protein. Among tens of thousands of distinct CDR3 sequences listed, 60% were seen once. The sample comprised lung tumor tissue. This chain joins TRBV12-3 or TRBV12-4 and TRBJ2-7; D is undetermined. This TCR was recovered from a man aged 50 or older with non-small cell lung cancer. The CDR3 DNA sequence: TGTGCCAGTAGTGAGTGGACCGTCTCCTACGAGCACTACTTC. It specifies CASSEWTVSYEHYF.